Listed below are T cell receptor beta chains from one sample, sequenced in a study of blood T cell repertoires in COVID-19. Clones were sequenced by immunoSEQ multiplex PCR, and TCRdb holds only the in-frame ones, with some missing. Among 140,000 to 150,000 clones listed, 65% to 80% were seen once. Sequenced sample: peripheral blood. The receptors stem from a man between 60 and 70 years old with acute or convalescent COVID-19. Each CDR3 is given with its conserved first and last residue. Fields, in order: clone size, J gene, CDR3 length, D gene, V gene, CDR3 protein, CDR3 DNA. D genes are given only for firm matches. Size is omitted from some rows. Given values are once, few, many or a class for expanded clones.

size: .
J: TRBJ2-5
length: 17
D: TRBD2
V: TRBV25-1
CDR3: CASSVKGLAGFTETQYF
DNA: TGTGCCAGCAGTGTTAAAGGTCTAGCGGGTTTCACGGAGACCCAGTACTTC

size: .
J: TRBJ2-1
length: 15
D: TRBD2
V: TRBV5-4
CDR3: CASSDLAGVINEQFF
DNA: TGTGCCAGCAGCGACCTAGCGGGAGTTATCAATGAGCAGTTCTTC

size: .
J: TRBJ2-7
length: 12
D: TRBD1
V: TRBV2
CDR3: CASRTGTYEQYF
DNA: TGTGCCAGCAGGACAGGGACCTACGAGCAGTACTTC

size: few
J: TRBJ2-7
length: 15
D: TRBD2
V: TRBV28
CDR3: CASSLRLAATYEQYF
DNA: TGTGCCAGCAGTTTAAGACTAGCGGCCACCTACGAGCAGTACTTC

size: .
J: TRBJ1-5
length: 13
D: .
V: TRBV20-1
CDR3: CSASWQGDQPQHF
DNA: TGCAGTGCTAGTTGGCAGGGCGATCAGCCCCAGCATTTT

size: .
J: TRBJ1-5
length: 14
D: TRBD1
V: TRBV27
CDR3: CASSRQGVGQPQHF
DNA: TGTGCCAGCAGCAGACAGGGGGTGGGTCAGCCCCAGCATTTT

size: .
J: TRBJ2-7
length: 13
D: .
V: TRBV27
CDR3: CASSNSETYEQYF
DNA: TGTGCCAGCAGCAATTCCGAGACCTACGAGCAGTACTTC

size: .
J: TRBJ2-6
length: 14
D: .
V: TRBV29-1
CDR3: CSVAGNSGANVLTF
DNA: TGCAGCGTTGCGGGGAACTCTGGGGCCAACGTCCTGACTTTC

size: few
J: TRBJ1-1
length: 14
D: .
V: TRBV30
CDR3: CAWSVRFAGTEAFF
DNA: TGTGCCTGGAGTGTACGATTCGCGGGCACTGAAGCTTTCTTT

size: .
J: TRBJ2-3
length: 12
D: .
V: TRBV12-3/TRBV12-4
CDR3: CASSFVVDTQYF
DNA: TGTGCCAGCAGTTTCGTCGTAGATACGCAGTATTTT

size: .
J: TRBJ2-1
length: 17
D: TRBD2
V: TRBV14
CDR3: CASSLALSSGSYNEQFF
DNA: TGTGCCAGCAGCCTTGCCCTTTCTAGCGGGTCCTACAATGAGCAGTTCTTC

size: .
J: TRBJ2-3
length: 15
D: .
V: TRBV3-1/TRBV3-2
CDR3: CASSQDSVGVDTQYF
DNA: TGTGCCAGCAGCCAAGATAGTGTGGGAGTTGATACGCAGTATTTT

size: .
J: TRBJ2-7
length: 16
D: TRBD1
V: TRBV19
CDR3: CASSITPGTGRGEQYF
DNA: TGTGCCAGTAGTATAACCCCGGGGACAGGGAGAGGCGAGCAGTACTTC

size: .
J: TRBJ2-3
length: 16
D: .
V: TRBV6-2/TRBV6-3
CDR3: CASSYSAVQSTDTQYF
DNA: TGTGCCAGCAGTTACTCGGCGGTACAAAGCACAGATACGCAGTATTTT

size: .
J: TRBJ2-3
length: 15
D: .
V: TRBV4-2
CDR3: CASSPLLRGTDTQYF
DNA: TGTGCCAGCAGCCCCCTTCTTCGGGGCACAGATACGCAGTATTTT

size: .
J: TRBJ1-2
length: 14
D: .
V: TRBV5-1
CDR3: CASSLAVANYGYTF
DNA: TGCGCCAGCAGCTTGGCTGTAGCTAACTATGGCTACACCTTC